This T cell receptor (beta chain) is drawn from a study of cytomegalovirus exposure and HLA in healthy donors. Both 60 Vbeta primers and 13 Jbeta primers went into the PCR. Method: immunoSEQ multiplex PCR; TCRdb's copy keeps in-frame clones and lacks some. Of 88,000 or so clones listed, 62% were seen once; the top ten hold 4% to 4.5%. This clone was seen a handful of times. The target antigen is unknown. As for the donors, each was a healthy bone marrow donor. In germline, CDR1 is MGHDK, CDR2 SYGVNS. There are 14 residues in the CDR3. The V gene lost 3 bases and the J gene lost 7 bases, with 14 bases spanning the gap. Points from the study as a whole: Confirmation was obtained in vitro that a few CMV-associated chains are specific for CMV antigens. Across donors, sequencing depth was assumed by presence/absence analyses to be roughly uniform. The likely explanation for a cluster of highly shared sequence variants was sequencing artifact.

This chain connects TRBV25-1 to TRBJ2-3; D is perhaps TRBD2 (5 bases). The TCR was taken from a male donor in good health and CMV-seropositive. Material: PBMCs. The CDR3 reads CASSETGGGYTQYF. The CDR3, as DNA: TGTGCCAGCAGTGAGACCGGAGGAGGATATACGCAGTATTTT.